This T cell receptor (beta chain) came from a study of read filtering for tumor transcriptome and immune sequencing. Study overall: R-ISS stage counts were fewer than ten for I, 15 to 20 for II, 7 for III. Transcriptome libraries were built from DNase-treated RNA. Study-wide results and caveats: Dropping single-read clonotypes raised IR-seq and RNA-seq shared-clonotype correlation. The CD138-negative fraction was mixed bone marrow immune cells, not pure T cells.

Molecular barcoded adaptors covering alpha/delta and beta/gamma chains were used on approximately 440 ng RNA. Via MiXCR, TCRdb re-called the reads, giving one row per CDR3 protein. The table includes 40,000 or so distinct CDR3 sequences, around 15% detected once. This clonotype was seen many times. Its antigen is unidentified. The CDR3 has 15 residues. Germline trimming cut 6 bases from V and 4 bases from J; bases unmatched to any gene: 8. Germline V lookup: CDR1 SGHTA, CDR2 FQGTGA. The V gene is TRBV7-3, the J gene TRBJ2-3, with 9 positions matching TRBD1. This TCR was sampled from a donor aged 40 or over with multiple myeloma. The sample consisted of a population of CD138-negative cells sorted from bone marrow. The DNA for the CDR3 is TGTGCCAGCAGATCTGGGACAGGGAACCCAGATACGCAGTATTTT. It encodes CASRSGTGNPDTQYF. Full variable domain (outside the CDR3, taken from reference TRBV7-3 and TRBJ2-3): GAGVSQTPSNKVTEKGKYVELRCDPISGHTALYWYRQSLGQGPEFLIYFQGTGAADDSGLPNDRFFAVRPEGSVSTLKIQRTERGDSAVYLCASRSGTGNPDTQYFGPGTRLTVL.